The 22 T cell receptor beta chains below come from one sample, sequenced in a study of CD8+ T cells in alopecia areata (dated by TCRdb to the late 2010s). Preparation of the library involved the immunoSEQ multiplex PCR assay. RNA was extracted from all samples and reverse transcribed into cDNA as template for TCR sequencing. TCRdb took this table from immuneACCESS and kept in-frame rearrangements with V and J called. Such tables lack part of the clones; where checked against another copy, unresolved V genes explain under half of the gap, and the rest is unexplained. This sample comprises about 110,000 clones, roughly 84% of them detected only once. The ten largest account for around a quarter of the sample. Explained via the paper, the time point label denotes: 24 weeks on oral tofacitinib. Read against the paper, the sample's treatment or condition label means: oral pan-JAK inhibitor, 5-10 mg twice daily.

The sequencing here drew on CD8+ T cells sorted from blood, taken at week 24, from a patient treated with tofacitinib. The source of these receptors is a human donor with alopecia areata.

V is TRBV9 and J is TRBJ2-1; TRBD2 might be the D (5 bases). The germline V and J ends were trimmed by 3 bases and 9 bases, with 7 bases remaining between them. The CDR3 length is 11 residues. Germline CDR1 and CDR2: SGDLS and YYNGEE. This CDR3 is CASSDEGEQFF. CDR3 DNA sequence: TGTGCCAGCAGCGATGAGGGTGAGCAGTTCTTC. The variable domain in full, with the rest retrieved from reference TRBV9 and TRBJ2-1, is DSGVTQTPKHLITATGQRVTLRCSPRSGDLSVYWYQQSLDQGLQFLIQYYNGEERAKGNILERFSAQQFPDLHSELNLSSLELGDSALYFCASSDEGEQFFGPGTRLTVL.

The chain carries TRBV7-9 and TRBJ2-4, with 8 bases lining up with TRBD2. This CDR3 comprises 17 residues. Per germline, CDR1 SEHNR and CDR2 FQNEAQ (reference sequence). V lost 5 bases, J lost 0 bases, and 9 bases stayed unmatched. CDR3 nucleotides: TGTGCCAGCAGCCCCGGGCGGGGGGAGCTAGCCAAAAACATTCAGTACTTC. It translates to CASSPGRGELAKNIQYF.

This CDR3 reads CASSHRPYNEQFF. Here the CDR3 DNA reads TGCGCCAGCAGCCACAGACCTTACAATGAGCAGTTCTTC. The chain links TRBV4-1 to TRBJ2-1; the D is unclear. The germline V and J ends were trimmed by 3 bases and 4 bases, with 7 bases remaining between them. The CDR3 sequence is 13 residues long. Germline V gene data show CDR1 as MGHRA and CDR2 as YSYEKL.

This rearrangement joins TRBV7-9 to TRBJ1-4; unclear D gene. In germline, CDR1 is SEHNR, CDR2 FQNEAQ (reference sequence). This CDR3 has 14 amino acids. V gave up 0 bases and J gave up 7 bases, with 9 bases separating them. The CDR3 coding sequence is TGTGCCAGCAGCTTAGCGGGAGGCGGTGAAAAACTGTTTTTT. Its translation: CASSLAGGGEKLFF.

This rearrangement joins TRBV19 to TRBJ1-3; TRBD1 agrees at 8 bases. Germline V gives CDR1 LNHDA, CDR2 SQIVND (reference sequence). CDR3 length equals 15 residues. With 5 bases clipped from V and 0 bases from J, the junction kept 3 bases outside the gene matches. The CDR3: CASSFGQGSGNTIYF. The CDR3 DNA follows: TGTGCCAGTAGTTTCGGACAGGGCTCTGGAAACACCATATATTTT.

This chain connects TRBV27 to TRBJ2-5, with D uncertain. The germline V gene has CDR1 MNHEY and CDR2 SMNVEV (reference sequence). The CDR3 spans 11 residues. Between the trimmed V and J ends, which lost 8 bases and 5 bases, there was a span of 9 bases. The CDR3 DNA reads as TGTGCCAGCCAAACCGGGGAGACCCAGTACTTC. Its protein product is CASQTGETQYF.

The V and J genes are TRBV5-4 and TRBJ2-1, with D unresolved. With 2 bases removed from V and 7 bases from J, the gap between germline ends came to 7 bases. CDR1 and CDR2 from the germline V gene are SGHNT and YYREEE (reference sequence). This CDR3 is 12 amino acids long. The CDR3 protein is CASSFSRNEQFF. CDR3 in DNA: TGTGCCAGCAGCTTTTCTAGGAATGAGCAGTTCTTC.

The genes are TRBV30 and TRBJ2-3; D call uncertain. This CDR3 contains 15 residues. CDR1 and CDR2 from the germline V gene are GTSNPN and SVGIG (reference sequence). Trimming cost V 3 bases and J 1 base, with 14 bases left between them. The CDR3 DNA sequence: TGTGCCTGGAGGGAAGGGTTAGGCGGCACAGATACGCAGTATTTT. The encoded protein is CAWREGLGGTDTQYF.

The V gene is TRBV7-9, the J gene TRBJ1-2; tentative D call: TRBD1 (6 bases). This CDR3 has 13 residues. Trimming took off 3 bases at V and 4 bases at J, with 9 bases between the two ends. Germline V lookup: CDR1 SEHNR, CDR2 FQNEAQ (reference sequence). The chain's CDR3 is CASSLDSIYGYTF. CDR3 DNA: TGTGCCAGCAGCTTGGACAGTATCTATGGCTACACCTTC.

V gene TRBV19 combines with J gene TRBJ2-1; D is perhaps TRBD1 (6 bases). The germline V gene encodes CDR1 LNHDA and CDR2 SQIVND (reference sequence). V was cut by 7 bases and J by 10 bases, with 23 bases left in between. There are 15 residues in the CDR3. This CDR3 is CASTTKMNAGTEQFF. Here the CDR3 DNA reads TGTGCCAGTACTACCAAGATGAACGCCGGGACAGAGCAGTTCTTC.

The chain employs TRBV27 and TRBJ2-1, with no clear D. This CDR3 comprises 11 residues. Deletions cut 2 bases from V and 8 bases from J, with 4 bases between. CDR1 and CDR2 (germline): MNHEY, SMNVEV (reference sequence). As DNA, the CDR3 is TGTGCCAGCAGTTTAGGGGATGAGCAGTTCTTC. Translation gives CASSLGDEQFF.

V and J are TRBV11-2 and TRBJ2-3, with TRBD2 matching over 7 bases. The CDR3 has 18 amino acids. From germline, CDR1 is SGHAT and CDR2 FQNNGV. The J segment lost 0 bases and the V segment lost 1 base, leaving 10 bases of the junction unmatched. For the CDR3, the DNA is TGTGCCAGCAGCTTAGCACATCGAGCGGGACGTAGCACAGATACGCAGTATTTT. Amino acids: CASSLAHRAGRSTDTQYF.

This sequence joins TRBV29-1 and TRBJ2-3; the D gene is possibly TRBD1 (6 bases). Germline V lookup: CDR1 SQVTM, CDR2 ANQGSEA. There are 13 residues in the CDR3. The ends were cut back, 3 bases at V and 5 bases at J, with 12 bases in the middle. CDR3 sequence (DNA): TGCAGCGTTGATCTGGCAGGGGAAGATACGCAGTATTTT. Protein sequence: CSVDLAGEDTQYF.

The chain employs TRBV4-3 and TRBJ2-6; tentatively, D is TRBD1 or TRBD2 (6 bases each). Looked up from germline, CDR1 is LGHNA and CDR2 is YSLEER. The CDR3 sequence is 19 residues long. V was trimmed by 1 base and J by 1 base, leaving 17 bases between them. CDR3 loop: CASSQGPGASSSGANVLTF. In DNA form, the CDR3 reads TGCGCCAGCAGCCAAGGGCCGGGGGCGAGCAGTTCTGGGGCCAACGTCCTGACTTTC.

The rearrangement links TRBV7-2 to TRBJ2-3, with unresolved D. The CDR3 covers 16 residues. V lost 4 bases and J 2 bases, leaving 16 bases between the germline ends. Per the germline V gene, CDR1 is SGHTA and CDR2 is FQGNSA. In DNA, the CDR3 is TGTGCCAGCAGCTCTTTAGACCAACCTAACACAGATACGCAGTATTTT. Translating it yields CASSSLDQPNTDTQYF.

The chain uses TRBV15 and TRBJ2-1; 10 positions match TRBD2. Germline V gene data show CDR1 as LNHNV and CDR2 as YYDKDF (reference sequence). V dropped 2 bases and J dropped 2; count of bases not matched to a gene: 3. The CDR3 totals 16 residues. Written as DNA, the CDR3 is TGTGCCACCAGCAGAACCCTAGCGGGGGCCTACAATGAGCAGTTCTTC. Translating it yields CATSRTLAGAYNEQFF.

The chain carries TRBV7-9 and TRBJ1-1; a possible D gene is TRBD1 (5 bases). In germline, CDR1 is SEHNR, CDR2 FQNEAQ (reference sequence). Trimming left V 5 bases short and J 5 bases short, with 15 bases between. The length of the CDR3 is 14 residues. The CDR3 protein is CASSRGKSGTEAFF. In nucleotides, the CDR3 is TGTGCCAGCAGCAGGGGAAAGTCGGGGACTGAAGCTTTCTTT.

There are a few counts of this clone. DNA of the CDR3: TGTGCCAGTGGGGATACCGGGGAGCTGTTTTTT. It is translated as CASGDTGELFF. V gene TRBV19 combines with J gene TRBJ2-2; D not resolved. The CDR3 covers 11 residues. Trimming left V 8 bases short and J 5 bases short, with 6 bases between. CDR1 LNHDA and CDR2 SQIVND come from the germline V gene (reference sequence).

This sequence joins TRBV4-3 and TRBJ2-3; D is unresolved. The length of the CDR3 is 14 residues. The germline V and J ends were trimmed by 0 bases and 6 bases, with 10 bases remaining between them. From germline, CDR1 is LGHNA and CDR2 YSLEER. The CDR3 nucleotides read TGCGCCAGCAGCCAAGATACCGTGGGGGATACGCAGTATTTT. Translating it yields CASSQDTVGDTQYF.

DNA for the CDR3: TGTGCCAGCAGTTACGGGACAGGGACTGAAGCTTTCTTT. Translation gives CASSYGTGTEAFF. The chain is built from TRBV27 and TRBJ1-1, with TRBD1 matching over 9 bases. V dropped 4 bases and J dropped 5; count of bases not matched to a gene: 2. This CDR3 contains 13 residues. CDR1 and CDR2 (germline): MNHEY, SMNVEV (reference sequence).

This chain connects TRBV2 to TRBJ2-7, with D tentatively TRBD1 (5 bases). The CDR3 spans 14 residues. V was cut by 7 bases and J by 3 bases, with 16 bases left in between. Germline V CDR1 and CDR2: SNHLY, FYNNEI. CDR3 residues: CASTTGNVFYEQYF. The CDR3 DNA is TGTGCCAGCACCACAGGTAACGTGTTCTACGAGCAGTACTTC.

V usage is TRBV10-3 and J usage is TRBJ2-7; 11 bases are a match to TRBD1. CDR1 and CDR2 from the germline V gene are ENHRY and SYGVKD. The CDR3 totals 14 residues. The V gene end was trimmed by 6 bases and the J gene end by 5 bases; junction bases not matched to a gene: 6. CDR3 in amino acids: CAIRDRGPKHEQYF. The CDR3 nucleotides read TGTGCCATCAGGGACAGGGGGCCAAAACACGAGCAGTACTTC.